What follows are 10 T cell receptor beta chains derived from one specimen sequenced in a study of T-cell memory formation after mild COVID-19. TCRdb reprocessed the 5' RACE reads with MiXCR, giving one entry per CDR3 protein. Here the sample spans about 600,000 distinct CDR3 sequences, less than 25% being singletons. Sequencing was done on a sample of PBMCs or a T cell subset sorted from them (not recorded which). The receptors were sampled from an adult woman who had mild COVID-19 (a few samples of this study predate the infection). Cell type and time point are not known.

V is TRBV3-1 and J is TRBJ2-7; 7 bases line up with TRBD1. V was pared by 0 bases and J by 3 bases, with 8 bases of the junction left unmatched. The CDR3 is 16 residues long. In germline, CDR1 is LGHDT, CDR2 YNNKEL (reference sequence). CDR3 sequence: CASSQEAETGNYEQYF. CDR3 in DNA: TGTGCCAGCAGCCAAGAGGCAGAGACAGGGAACTACGAGCAGTACTTC.

The J gene is TRBJ2-1, the V gene TRBV5-1, with TRBD1 matching over 10 bases. CDR1 and CDR2 from the germline V gene are SGHRS and YFSETQ. The J segment lost 4 bases and the V segment lost 6 bases, leaving 4 bases of the junction unmatched. This CDR3 has 14 amino acids. CDR3 in amino acids: CASKDRGAYNEQFF. The CDR3 bases are TGCGCCAGCAAGGACAGGGGGGCTTACAATGAGCAGTTCTTC.

The rearrangement uses TRBV19 and TRBJ2-1; no reliable D call. This CDR3 is 17 amino acids long. CDR1 is LNHDA and CDR2 is SQIVND in the germline V gene (reference sequence). V gave up 5 bases and J gave up 0 bases, with 17 bases separating them. The CDR3: CASSYFLSFSSYNEQFF. In DNA form, the CDR3 reads TGTGCCAGTAGTTACTTCCTTAGCTTCTCCTCCTACAATGAGCAGTTCTTC.

The gene calls are TRBV14 and TRBJ2-3; 7 nucleotides match TRBD1. CDR1 SGHDN and CDR2 FVKESK come from the germline V gene. This CDR3 spans 15 amino acids. Trimming at V came to 3 bases and at J to 2 bases, leaving 5 bases not matched to a gene. The CDR3 reads CASSHRQGFTDTQYF. In DNA, the CDR3 is TGTGCCAGCAGCCATCGACAGGGTTTCACAGATACGCAGTATTTT.

V usage is TRBV6-5 and J usage is TRBJ2-3; D may be TRBD1 or TRBD2 (5 bases each). Germline V gene data show CDR1 as MNHEY and CDR2 as SVGAGI. The CDR3 covers 16 residues. V lost 6 bases and J 3 bases, leaving 19 bases between the germline ends. The CDR3 DNA is TGTGCCAGCAGCTCCTTTTGGGACCAGAGTACAGATACGCAGTATTTT. Residues: CASSSFWDQSTDTQYF.

The chain is built from TRBV6-1 and TRBJ2-6, with a possible D match to TRBD2 (6 bases). The V gene's germline CDR1 is MNHNS and CDR2 SASEGT. The CDR3 loop spans 15 amino acids. V was pared by 6 bases and J by 0 bases, with 9 bases between. The CDR3 region is CASRGTYSGANVLTF. CDR3 bases: TGTGCCAGCAGGGGGACTTACTCTGGGGCCAACGTCCTGACTTTC.

This chain's CDR3 is CASSPERGGGKQYF. CDR3 nucleotide sequence: TGTGCCAGCTCACCCGAACGCGGGGGGGGGAAGCAGTACTTC. The chain carries TRBV18 and TRBJ2-7, with TRBD2 matching 9 bases. Germline V gene lookup returns CDR1 KGHSH and CDR2 LQKENI. Losses at the gene ends were 3 bases for V and 8 bases for J; bases not matched to a gene: 8. This CDR3 region has 14 residues.

This clonotype was seen at least ten times. V gene TRBV6-2 or TRBV6-3 combines with J gene TRBJ2-3, with TRBD2 as a possible D gene (6 bases). This CDR3 is built from 14 residues. CDR1 is MNHEY, CDR2 SVGEGT, per germline. Trimming left V 6 bases short and J 5 bases short, with 15 bases between. CDR3 in DNA: TGTGCCAGCAGAGAACCACTGCGGGGAGATACGCAGTATTTT. This sequence encodes CASREPLRGDTQYF.

The chain uses TRBV12-3 or TRBV12-4 and TRBJ1-2; D remains ambiguous. The V end was cut by 3 bases, the J end by 7 bases, with 9 bases between. The CDR3 is 12 residues long. CDR3 sequence (DNA): TGTGCCAGCAGTTTTAGTACTTCTGGCTACACCTTC. Amino acids: CASSFSTSGYTF.

The J gene is TRBJ1-1, the V gene TRBV18; TRBD1 might be the D (6 bases). Germline V gene lookup returns CDR1 KGHSH and CDR2 LQKENI. The CDR3 sequence is 15 residues long. Trimming cost V 4 bases and J 1 base, with 13 bases left between them. The CDR3, as DNA: TGTGCCAGCTCACAACGGGACACGGAGAACACTGAAGCTTTCTTT. Protein: CASSQRDTENTEAFF.